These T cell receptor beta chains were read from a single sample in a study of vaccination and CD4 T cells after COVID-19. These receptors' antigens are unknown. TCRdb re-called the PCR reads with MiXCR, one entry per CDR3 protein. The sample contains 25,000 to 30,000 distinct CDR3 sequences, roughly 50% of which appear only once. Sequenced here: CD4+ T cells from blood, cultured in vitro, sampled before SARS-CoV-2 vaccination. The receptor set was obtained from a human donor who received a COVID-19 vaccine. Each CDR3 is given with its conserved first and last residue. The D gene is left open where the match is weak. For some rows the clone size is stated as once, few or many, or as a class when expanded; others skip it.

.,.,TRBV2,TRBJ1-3,TGTGCCAGCAGTGAAGATCGCGGATACGGAAACACCATATATTTT,CASSEDRGYGNTIYF
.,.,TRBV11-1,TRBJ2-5,TGTGCCAGCAGCTCCCGACTAGGAGAAGAGACCCAGTACTTC,CASSSRLGEETQYF
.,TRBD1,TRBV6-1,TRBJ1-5,TGTGCCAGCAATCCAGGGGGCCAGCCCCAGCATTTT,CASNPGGQPQHF
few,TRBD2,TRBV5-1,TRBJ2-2,TGCGCCAGCAGCTCGACTAGCGGGGGGTACACCGGGGAGCTGTTTTTT,CASSSTSGGYTGELFF
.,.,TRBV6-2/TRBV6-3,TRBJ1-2,TGTGCCAGCAGTTACCCTAGTGGGGGCTACTATGGCTACACCTTC,CASSYPSGGYYGYTF
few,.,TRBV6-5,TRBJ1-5,TGTGCCAGCAGTTACGGTAGGGGACGGGATCAGCCCCAGCATTTT,CASSYGRGRDQPQHF
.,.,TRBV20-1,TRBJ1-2,TGCAGTGCTAGAGACAGGGTAACCTATGGCTACACCTTC,CSARDRVTYGYTF
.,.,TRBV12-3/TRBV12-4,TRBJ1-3,TGTGCCAGCAGCATTACACTGGCGCGCTCTGGAAACACCATATATTTT,CASSITLARSGNTIYF
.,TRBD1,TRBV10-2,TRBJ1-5,TGCGCCAGCAGAGCCGGGACAGGGGTGAGCAATCAGCCCCAGCATTTT,CASRAGTGVSNQPQHF
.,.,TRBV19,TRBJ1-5,TGTGCCAGTAATGCCCCTGGGATCAATCAGCCCCAGCATTTT,CASNAPGINQPQHF
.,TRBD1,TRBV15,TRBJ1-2,TGTGCCACCAGCAGCACAGGGGTAGGAGGCTACACCTTC,CATSSTGVGGYTF
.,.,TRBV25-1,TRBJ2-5,TGTGCCAGCCAGCACCCTACAGGGCCCCAAGAGACCCAGTACTTC,CASQHPTGPQETQYF
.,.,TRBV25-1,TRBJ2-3,TGTGCCAGCAGTGAAAGCCGGACTGGCACCACAGATACGCAGTATTTT,CASSESRTGTTDTQYF
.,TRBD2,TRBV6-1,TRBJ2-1,TGTGCCAGCAGTCGGACTAGCGGGGGGGCCGAGAACAATGAGCAGTTCTTC,CASSRTSGGAENNEQFF
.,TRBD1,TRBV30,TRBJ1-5,TGTGCCTGGAGAAGGACAGGGAAAAATCAGCCCCAGCATTTT,CAWRRTGKNQPQHF
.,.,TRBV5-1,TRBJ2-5,TGCGCCAGCAGCTTGGTTCAGGCACAAGAGACCCAGTACTTC,CASSLVQAQETQYF
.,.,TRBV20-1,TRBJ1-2,TGCAGTGCTAGAGATCCCTCCCAGCGCGGCTACACCTTC,CSARDPSQRGYTF
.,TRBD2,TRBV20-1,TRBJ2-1,TGCAGTGCTAGTCAAACTAGCGGGGAACACTACAATGAGCAGTTCTTC,CSASQTSGEHYNEQFF
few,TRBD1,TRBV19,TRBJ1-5,TGTGCCAGTAGTATTCAGGACAGGAGCAATCAGCCCCAGCATTTT,CASSIQDRSNQPQHF
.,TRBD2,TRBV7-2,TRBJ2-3,TGTGCCAGCAGCTTAGACCAATCCGCTAGCGGGGGATCTAGCACAGATACGCAGTATTTT,CASSLDQSASGGSSTDTQYF
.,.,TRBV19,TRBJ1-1,TGTGCCAGTAGTATAGACAGTAACACTGAAGCTTTCTTT,CASSIDSNTEAFF
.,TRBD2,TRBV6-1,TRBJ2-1,TGTGCCAGCAGAAAACTAGCGATCTCCTACAATGAGCAGTTCTTC,CASRKLAISYNEQFF
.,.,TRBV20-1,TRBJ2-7,TGCAGTGCTAGACGAACTCCGGGACTCCTGTACGAGCAGTACTTC,CSARRTPGLLYEQYF
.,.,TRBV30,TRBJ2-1,TGTGCCTGGACCCAGGGGGACTCCTCCTACAATGAGCAGTTCTTC,CAWTQGDSSYNEQFF
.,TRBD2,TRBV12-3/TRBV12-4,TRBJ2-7,TGTGCCAGCAGTCTGCTAGCGGGGGGGACCGAGCAGTACTTC,CASSLLAGGTEQYF
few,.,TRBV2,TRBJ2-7,TGTGCCAGCAGTGGGGATAGCCCCACCTACGAGCAGTACTTC,CASSGDSPTYEQYF
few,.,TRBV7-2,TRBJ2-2,TGTGCCAGCAGCCGAGTGGTGGCTCCCACGAACACCGGGGAGCTGTTTTTT,CASSRVVAPTNTGELFF
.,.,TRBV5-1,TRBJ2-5,TGCGCCAGCAGCTTGGGGGATGGGGAGACCCAGTACTTC,CASSLGDGETQYF
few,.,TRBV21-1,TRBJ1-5,TGTGCCAGCAGCAAATATAGTCACTATAGCAATCAGCCCCAGCATTTT,CASSKYSHYSNQPQHF
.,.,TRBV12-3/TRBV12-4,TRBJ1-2,TGTGCCAGCAGCCGAAGACAGAACTATGGCTACACCTTC,CASSRRQNYGYTF
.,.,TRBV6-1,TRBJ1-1,TGTGCCAGCAGTGAAGGGACCATGAACACTGAAGCTTTCTTT,CASSEGTMNTEAFF
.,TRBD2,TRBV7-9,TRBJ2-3,TGTGCCAGCAGGTTAGACGGGGGGACGGATACGCAGTATTTT,CASRLDGGTDTQYF
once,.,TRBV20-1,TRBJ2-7,TGCAGTGCTAGAAGTTTGTCTCGGACAGATAGCTACGAGCAGTACTTC,CSARSLSRTDSYEQYF
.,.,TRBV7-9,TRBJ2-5,TGTGCCAGCAGCCCCCGGGACTTCAACCTAGGGACCCAGTACTTC,CASSPRDFNLGTQYF
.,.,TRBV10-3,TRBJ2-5,TGTGCCATCAGTCCAGGGGCCAGCCAAGAGACCCAGTACTTC,CAISPGASQETQYF
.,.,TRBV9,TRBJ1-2,TGTGCCAGCAGCCTGGAGGGCTATGGCTACACCTTC,CASSLEGYGYTF
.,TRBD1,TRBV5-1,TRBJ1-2,TGCGCCAGCAGCCAGACAGGGGGTAACTATGGCTACACCTTC,CASSQTGGNYGYTF
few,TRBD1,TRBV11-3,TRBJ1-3,TGTGCCAGCAGCTTAGTGCCCCGGGACAGCGAGGACTTGTCACAGCTAACCCCGACAAACACCATATATTTT,CASSLVPRDSEDLSQLTPTNTIYF
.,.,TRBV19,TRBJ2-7,TGTGCCAGTAGCTCACTCGGGACTGGTTTCTACGAGCAGTACTTC,CASSSLGTGFYEQYF
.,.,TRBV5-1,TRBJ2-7,TGCGCCAGCAGCTCAGGGATTGGTTACGAGCAGTACTTC,CASSSGIGYEQYF
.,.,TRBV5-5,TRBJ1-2,TGCGCCAGCAGAAAGGGAAGTTTAGTAGGGGATGGCTACACCTTC,CASRKGSLVGDGYTF
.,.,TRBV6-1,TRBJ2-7,TGTGCCAGCAGTGAAGAGGGGCCGGGCAGGGGAGACGAGCAGTACTTC,CASSEEGPGRGDEQYF
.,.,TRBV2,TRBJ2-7,TGTGCCAGCAGTGAGGCCTCCTACGAGCAGTACTTC,CASSEASYEQYF
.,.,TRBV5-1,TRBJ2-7,TGCGCCAGTAGACCGGGGGCGGGGGACTACGAGCAGTACTTC,CASRPGAGDYEQYF
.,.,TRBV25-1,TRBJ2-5,TGTGCCAGCAGTGAATACAGGGGATCCGGGGAGACCCAGTACTTC,CASSEYRGSGETQYF
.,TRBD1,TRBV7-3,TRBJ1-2,TGTGCCAGCAGCCTACAGGGGAGATGGGGCTACACCTTC,CASSLQGRWGYTF
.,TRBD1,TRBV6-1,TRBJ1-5,TGTGCCAGCAGCGCGGACAGGGGAGAACAGCCCCAGCATTTT,CASSADRGEQPQHF
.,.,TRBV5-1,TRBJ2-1,TGCGCCAGCAGCTCACTAGGGAGCTCCTACAATGAGCAGTTCTTC,CASSSLGSSYNEQFF
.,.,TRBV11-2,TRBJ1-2,TGTGCCAGCAGCTTTCCGGGACCACGGGGTGGCTACACCTTC,CASSFPGPRGGYTF
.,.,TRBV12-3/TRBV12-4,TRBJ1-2,TGTGCCAGCAGTTTTCAGGGATCGGGCTACACCTTC,CASSFQGSGYTF
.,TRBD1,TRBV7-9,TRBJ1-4,TGTGCCAGCAGCCCGGGACAGCCTAATGAAAAACTGTTTTTT,CASSPGQPNEKLFF
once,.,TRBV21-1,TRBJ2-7,TGTGCCAGCAGCCGGGACAGGGAAACCTACGAGCAGTACTTC,CASSRDRETYEQYF
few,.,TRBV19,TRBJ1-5,TGTGCCAGTAGTATAGAATCCGGCCCTAGCAATCAGCCCCAGCATTTT,CASSIESGPSNQPQHF
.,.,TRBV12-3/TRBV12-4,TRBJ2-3,TGTGCCAGCAGTTTGGGGAACCCAACGGGGTATTTT,CASSLGNPTGYF
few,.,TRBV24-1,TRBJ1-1,TGTGCCACCAGTGAGGCAGGGGAGAACACTGAAGCTTTCTTT,CATSEAGENTEAFF
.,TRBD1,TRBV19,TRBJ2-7,TGTGCCAGTAGTATGAACAGGGGTCACTACGAGCAGTACTTC,CASSMNRGHYEQYF
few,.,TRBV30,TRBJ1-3,TGTGCCTTTCAATGGAGGAGAAGCTCTGGAAACACCATATATTTT,CAFQWRRSSGNTIYF